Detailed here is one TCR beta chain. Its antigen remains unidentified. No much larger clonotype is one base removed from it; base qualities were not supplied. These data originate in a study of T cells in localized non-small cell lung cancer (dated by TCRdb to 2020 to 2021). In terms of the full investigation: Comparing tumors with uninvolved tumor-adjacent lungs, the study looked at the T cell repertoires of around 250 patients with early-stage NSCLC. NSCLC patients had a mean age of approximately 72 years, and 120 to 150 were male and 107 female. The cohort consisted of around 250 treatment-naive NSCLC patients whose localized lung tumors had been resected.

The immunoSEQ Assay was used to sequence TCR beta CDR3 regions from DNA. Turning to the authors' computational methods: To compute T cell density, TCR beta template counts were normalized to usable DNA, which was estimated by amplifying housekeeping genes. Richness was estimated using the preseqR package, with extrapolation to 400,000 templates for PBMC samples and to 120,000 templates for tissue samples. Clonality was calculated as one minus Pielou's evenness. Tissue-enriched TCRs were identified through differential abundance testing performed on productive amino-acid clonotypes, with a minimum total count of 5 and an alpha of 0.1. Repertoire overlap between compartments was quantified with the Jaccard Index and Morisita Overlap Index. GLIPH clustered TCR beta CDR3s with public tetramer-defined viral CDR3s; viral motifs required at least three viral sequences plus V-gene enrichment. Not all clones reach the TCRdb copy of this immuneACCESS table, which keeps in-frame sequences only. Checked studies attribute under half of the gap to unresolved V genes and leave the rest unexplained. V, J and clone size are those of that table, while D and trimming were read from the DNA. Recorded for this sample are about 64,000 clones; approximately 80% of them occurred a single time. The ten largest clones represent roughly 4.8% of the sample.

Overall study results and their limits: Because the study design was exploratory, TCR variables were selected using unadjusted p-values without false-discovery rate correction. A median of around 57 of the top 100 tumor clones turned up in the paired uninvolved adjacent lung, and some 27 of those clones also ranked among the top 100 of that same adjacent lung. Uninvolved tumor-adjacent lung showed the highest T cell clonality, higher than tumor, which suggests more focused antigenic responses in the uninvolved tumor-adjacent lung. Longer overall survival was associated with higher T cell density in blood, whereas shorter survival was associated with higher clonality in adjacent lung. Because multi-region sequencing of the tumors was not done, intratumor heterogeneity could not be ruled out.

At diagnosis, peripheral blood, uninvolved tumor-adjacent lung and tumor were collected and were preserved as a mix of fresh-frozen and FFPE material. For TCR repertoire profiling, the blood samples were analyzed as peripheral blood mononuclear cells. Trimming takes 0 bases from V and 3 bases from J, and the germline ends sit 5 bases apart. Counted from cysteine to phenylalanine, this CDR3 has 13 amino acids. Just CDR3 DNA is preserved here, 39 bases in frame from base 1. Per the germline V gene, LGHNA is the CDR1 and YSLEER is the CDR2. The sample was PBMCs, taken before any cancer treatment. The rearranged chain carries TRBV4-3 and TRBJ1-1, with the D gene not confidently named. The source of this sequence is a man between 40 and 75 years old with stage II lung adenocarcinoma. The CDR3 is CASSQEVYTEAFF. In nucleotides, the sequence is TGCGCCAGCAGCCAAGAAGTGTACACTGAAGCTTTCTTT.